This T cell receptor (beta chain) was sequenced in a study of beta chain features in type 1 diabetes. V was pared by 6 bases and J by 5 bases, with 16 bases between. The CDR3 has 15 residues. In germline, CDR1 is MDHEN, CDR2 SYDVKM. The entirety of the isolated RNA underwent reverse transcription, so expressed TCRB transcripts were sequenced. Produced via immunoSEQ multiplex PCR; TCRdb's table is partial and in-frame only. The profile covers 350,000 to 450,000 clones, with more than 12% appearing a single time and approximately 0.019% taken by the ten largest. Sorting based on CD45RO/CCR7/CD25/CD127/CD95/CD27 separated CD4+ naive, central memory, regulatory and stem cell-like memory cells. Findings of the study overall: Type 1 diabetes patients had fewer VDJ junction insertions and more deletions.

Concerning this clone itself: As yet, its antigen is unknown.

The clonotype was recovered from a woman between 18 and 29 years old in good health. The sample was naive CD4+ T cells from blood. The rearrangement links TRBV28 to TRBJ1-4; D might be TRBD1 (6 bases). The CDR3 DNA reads TGTGCCAGCAGCCTTGGGACATTCCCCAATGAAAAACTGTTTTTT. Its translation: CASSLGTFPNEKLFF. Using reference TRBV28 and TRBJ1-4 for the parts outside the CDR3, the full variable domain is DVKVTQSSRYLVKRTGEKVFLECVQDMDHENMFWYRQDPGLGLRLIYFSYDVKMKEKGDIPEGYSVSREKKERFSLILESASTNQTSMYLCASSLGTFPNEKLFFGSGTQLSVL.